These T cell receptor beta chains were read from a single sample in a study of beta chain features in type 1 diabetes. Assay used: immunoSEQ multiplex PCR; TCRdb lists only in-frame clones, some missing. This table holds approximately 140,000 clones, under 60% found once. Input material: Tregs from blood. Receptors were obtained from a man aged 18 to 30 in good health. Both conserved end residues are part of each CDR3.

V: TRBV6-5
CDR3: CASSRGGEQFF

V: TRBV7-6
CDR3: CASSLEGTSRETQYF

V: TRBV29-1
CDR3: CSVAGFGTEAFF

V: TRBV7-2
CDR3: CASSLEGRSYNEQFF

V: TRBV19
CDR3: CASSIWRTGNTEAFF

V: TRBV7-9
CDR3: CASSLRGMSTEAFF

V: TRBV2
CDR3: CASSLRQGNQPQHF

V: TRBV29-1
CDR3: CSVVYTVSSGYTF

V: TRBV5-5
CDR3: CASSLLRIQETQYF

V: TRBV27
CDR3: CASSSSGGAVYEQYF

V: TRBV6-5
CDR3: CASSYRLPTDTQYF

V: TRBV5-1
CDR3: CASSSGLAGVYNEQFF

V: TRBV5-1
CDR3: CASSLSGALGNIQYF

V: TRBV6-1
CDR3: CASSEVREGPQHF

V: TRBV11-2
CDR3: CASSLFRASGSDTQYF

V: TRBV11-2
CDR3: CASRGLTGFNYGYTF

V: TRBV14
CDR3: CASSPGIPGLAINNEQFF

V: TRBV27
CDR3: CASSPRQGSNTEAFF

V: TRBV6-5
CDR3: CASSYRPSGGLDTQYF

V: TRBV2
CDR3: CASRTGTGQPQHF

V: TRBV2
CDR3: CASSVLEGWAINEQFF

V: TRBV9
CDR3: CASSVGQFTGELFF

V: TRBV29-1
CDR3: CSVRLVGSNSPLHF

V: TRBV10-3
CDR3: CAISELAVGAYNEQFF

V: TRBV5-1
CDR3: CASSSQAGGEAFF

V: TRBV6-1
CDR3: CASSAGGPPGNEQFF

V: TRBV5-4
CDR3: CASSPKRASYNSPLHF

V: TRBV5-1
CDR3: CASSHGRAYEQYF

V: TRBV7-2
CDR3: CASSPQGFNSPLHF

V: TRBV6-1
CDR3: CASSEGGTNEKLFF

V: TRBV18
CDR3: CASSPPGGQGREQYF

V: TRBV27
CDR3: CASSFRQGYEQYF

V: TRBV29-1
CDR3: CSVERAGGTEAFF

V: TRBV19
CDR3: CASSSQTGLAGYNEQFF

V: TRBV6-1
CDR3: CASINDRGTEAFF

V: TRBV6-6
CDR3: CASSPPNQPQHF

V: TRBV7-9
CDR3: CASKLAELYGYTF

V: TRBV19
CDR3: CAASGTGEQPQHF

V: TRBV6-1
CDR3: CASSFAGTKLGEQFF

V: TRBV5-4
CDR3: CASRDGGRRVTGELFF

V: TRBV7-2
CDR3: CASSHRTGLGPGELFF

V: TRBV5-6
CDR3: CASSSPRDRRTDTQYF

V: TRBV5-5
CDR3: CASSGDRGAGTQYF